This TCR beta chain appears in the sequencing data of a study of PD-L1 blockade in urothelial cancer. Patients had locally advanced or metastatic urothelial carcinoma. This CDR3 comprises 12 residues. Germline CDR1 SGDLS, CDR2 YYNGEE. The V gene end was trimmed by 7 bases and the J gene end by 7 bases; junction bases not matched to a gene: 8. Sequencing used immunoSEQ multiplex PCR; TCRdb keeps in-frame clones, though not all of them. The sample carries more than 85,000 clones, 91% recorded once. The rearrangement uses TRBV9 and TRBJ2-7; 7 nucleotides line up with TRBD2. The sequenced sample was PBMCs, obtained around atezolizumab (anti-PD-L1) treatment. The receptor comes from a woman of 80 years or more with urothelial cancer. The DNA of the CDR3 is TGTGCCAGCGGCCCGACGGGGGGAGAGCAGTACTTC. Its translation is CASGPTGGEQYF.